A single sample is the source of the 26 T cell receptor beta chains below, sequenced in a study of OX40 agonist ivuxolimab in advanced cancers. Clones were sequenced by immunoSEQ multiplex PCR, and TCRdb holds only the in-frame ones, with some missing. The data show over 30,000 clones, with about 92% seen just once and under 45% held by the top ten. The material sequenced was CD4+ or CD8+ T cells sorted from blood, taken in a trial of the OX40 agonist ivuxolimab. The receptors derive from an adult with an advanced solid tumor such as melanoma, head and neck, liver or kidney cancer.

The CDR3 DNA sequence: TGCGCCAGCATAAGTCAGGGACGCTACGAGCAGTACTTC. Its protein is CASISQGRYEQYF. The rearrangement uses TRBV10-2 and TRBJ2-7; D assignment may be TRBD1 or TRBD2 (5 bases each). The germline gives CDR1 WSHSY, CDR2 SAAADI. This CDR3 has 13 residues. Deletions cut 7 bases from V and 3 bases from J, with 13 bases between.

The chain joins TRBV2 to TRBJ2-6, with D hard to call. Between the trimmed V and J ends, which lost 0 bases and 5 bases, there was a span of 8 bases. This CDR3 has 15 residues. Germline-derived CDR1 and CDR2 are SNHLY and FYNNEI. The CDR3 coding sequence is TGTGCCAGCAGTGAAGCGGGCAGTCGGGCCAACGTCCTGACTTTC. Its protein product is CASSEAGSRANVLTF.

This clone was seen a single time. The chain couples TRBV5-6 to TRBJ1-5, with 8 positions matching TRBD1. In germline, CDR1 is SGHDT, CDR2 YYEEEE. This CDR3 has 14 residues. The ends lost 0 bases at V and 5 bases at J; junction bases unmatched: 1. The DNA for the CDR3 is TGTGCCAGCAGCTTGGCACAGGGGGATCAGCCCCAGCATTTT. It yields the protein CASSLAQGDQPQHF. The whole variable domain, filled in from reference TRBV5-6 and TRBJ1-5, reads DAGVTQSPTHLIKTRGQQVTLRCSPKSGHDTVSWYQQALGQGPQFIFQYYEEEERQRGNFPDRFSGHQFPNYSSELNVNALLLGDSALYLCASSLAQGDQPQHFGDGTRLSIL.

CDR3 coding DNA: TGTGCCAGCATACCTACAGGGGTCCAAGAGACCCAGTACTTC. Protein product: CASIPTGVQETQYF. The chain is built from TRBV11-2 and TRBJ2-5; TRBD1 matches at 7 bases. Germline V gene data show CDR1 as SGHAT and CDR2 as FQNNGV. This CDR3 spans 14 amino acids. The trim removed 7 bases at V and 1 base at J, leaving 6 bases unmatched.

The V and J genes are TRBV19 and TRBJ2-7; a possible D gene is TRBD1 (5 bases). Germline loops: CDR1 LNHDA, CDR2 SQIVND (reference sequence). This CDR3 comprises 12 residues. Trimming pared 5 bases from V and 4 bases from J, leaving 9 bases between. The CDR3 DNA reads as TGTGCCAGTAGTGGAACAGGTTACGAGCAGTACTTC. Its translation: CASSGTGYEQYF.

The CDR3 DNA follows: TGTGCCAGCAGCTCCATACTAGCGGGGGGGCCGGGTGAGCAGTTCTTC. Residues: CASSSILAGGPGEQFF. The V call is TRBV7-9, the J call TRBJ2-1; TRBD2 matches at 13 bases. The J segment lost 9 bases and the V segment lost 4 bases, leaving 9 bases of the junction unmatched. Germline V gene sequence: CDR1 SEHNR, CDR2 FQNEAQ (reference sequence). CDR3 length equals 16 residues.

CDR3: CASSFQGYNSPLHF. CDR3 coding DNA: TGTGCCAGCAGTTTTCAGGGTTATAATTCACCCCTCCACTTT. V is TRBV27 and J is TRBJ1-6, with a possible D match to TRBD1 (5 bases). V was pared by 3 bases and J by 4 bases, with 7 bases between. From germline, CDR1 is MNHEY and CDR2 SMNVEV (reference sequence). CDR3 length: 14 residues.

The CDR3 DNA reads as TGTGCCAGTAGTATGGGGACACTCAACTATGGCTACACCTTC. Translation gives CASSMGTLNYGYTF. The rearrangement links TRBV19 to TRBJ1-2; tentatively, D is TRBD1 (6 bases). Germline V CDR1 and CDR2: LNHDA, SQIVND (reference sequence). The CDR3 loop spans 14 amino acids. Trimming removed 3 bases from V and 2 bases from J, with 10 bases in between.

V and J are TRBV2 and TRBJ2-3; TRBD1 agrees at 9 bases. This CDR3 is built from 17 residues. Looked up from germline, CDR1 is SNHLY and CDR2 is FYNNEI. V gave up 10 bases and J gave up 3 bases; unmatched junction bases: 17. The CDR3 spells CAISKSGDRVGTDTQYF. In DNA, the CDR3 is TGTGCCATCTCAAAAAGCGGGGACAGGGTTGGTACAGATACGCAGTATTTT.

The chain carries TRBV30 and TRBJ1-3; D remains ambiguous. The ends were cut back, 3 bases at V and 3 bases at J, with 9 bases in the middle. Germline CDR1 is GTSNPN and CDR2 is SVGIG (reference sequence). CDR3 length equals 13 residues. This chain's CDR3 is CAWRRRDGNTIYF. In DNA form, the CDR3 reads TGTGCCTGGAGGAGGCGAGATGGAAACACCATATATTTT.

This chain joins TRBV19 and TRBJ1-1; weak D call: TRBD1 (5 bases). Trimming pared 3 bases from V and 8 bases from J, leaving 10 bases between. The germline V gene has CDR1 LNHDA and CDR2 SQIVND (reference sequence). This CDR3 contains 12 residues. CDR3 DNA: TGTGCCAGTAGTATGTGGGCAGGGGAAGCTTTCTTT. Amino acids: CASSMWAGEAFF.

The gene calls are TRBV11-1 and TRBJ1-1, with 8 bases fitting TRBD1. There are 15 residues in the CDR3. Germline values: CDR1 SGHAT, CDR2 FQDESV (reference sequence). V lost 2 bases, J lost 7 bases, and 9 bases stayed unmatched. The CDR3 DNA reads TGTGCCAGCAGCTTAATGATTCAGGGGGCGAATGAAGCTTTCTTT. This codes for CASSLMIQGANEAFF.

In this sample, this clone turned up a few times. V gene TRBV18 combines with J gene TRBJ2-7, with TRBD1 matching 7 bases. The CDR3 extends over 14 amino acids. Trimming removed 6 bases from V and 4 bases from J; junction bases left unmatched: 9. Germline V gene sequence: CDR1 KGHSH, CDR2 LQKENI. CDR3 sequence reads: CASSTGTAQYEQYF. CDR3 sequence (DNA): TGTGCCAGCTCCACCGGGACAGCACAGTACGAGCAGTACTTC. Supplemented by reference TRBV18 and TRBJ2-7, the full variable domain reads NAGVMQNPRHLVRRRGQEARLRCSPMKGHSHVYWYRQLPEEGLKFMVYLQKENIIDESGMPKERFSAEFPKEGPSILRIQQVVRGDSAAYFCASSTGTAQYEQYFGPGTRLTVT.

This clone was counted a few times. The gene calls are TRBV19 and TRBJ2-1; D is uncertain. CDR1 and CDR2 (germline): LNHDA, SQIVND (reference sequence). CDR3 size: 15 residues. The ends were cut back, 5 bases at V and 0 bases at J, with 11 bases in the middle. The CDR3 nucleotides are TGTGCCAGTAGTCTGACTTATCCCTCCTACAATGAGCAGTTCTTC. This gives the protein CASSLTYPSYNEQFF.

Concerning this clone itself: The same CDR3 is also encoded by other DNA sequences in this sample. This chain joins TRBV9 and TRBJ2-7; D is unresolved. Trimming shortened V by 0 bases and J by 3 bases, and 4 bases separated the two germline ends. Germline assignment: CDR1 SGDLS and CDR2 YYNGEE. The CDR3 is 12 amino acids. For the CDR3, the DNA is TGTGCCAGCAGCGTAGACGGCTACGAGCAGTACTTC. The encoded protein is CASSVDGYEQYF.

This rearrangement joins TRBV5-6 to TRBJ2-1, with TRBD2 matching 9 bases. Germline loops: CDR1 SGHDT, CDR2 YYEEEE. V was clipped by 1 base and J by 2 bases; unmatched bases: 7. This CDR3 region has 17 residues. In DNA form, the CDR3 reads TGTGCCAGCAGCTTGAGGTGGCGGGAGGGCCCCTACAATGAGCAGTTCTTC. It encodes CASSLRWREGPYNEQFF.

The CDR3 DNA reads TGTGCCAGCAGTTATATTTCAGCCCCATCAGCTTTCTTT. This translates into CASSYISAPSAFF. The genes are TRBV6-5 and TRBJ1-1; D ambiguous. The germline V and J ends were trimmed by 3 bases and 10 bases, with 15 bases remaining between them. Germline CDR1 is MNHEY and CDR2 is SVGAGI. CDR3 size: 13 residues.

The chain recombines TRBV10-1 with TRBJ2-1; D is ambiguous. The CDR3 covers 15 residues. Germline lookup yields CDR1 WNHNN and CDR2 SYGVQD (reference sequence). Trimming removed 0 bases from V and 0 bases from J, with 6 bases in between. The CDR3 loop is CASSESAGSYNEQFF. CDR3 DNA sequence: TGCGCCAGCAGTGAGTCGGCAGGCTCCTACAATGAGCAGTTCTTC.

J is TRBJ2-3 and V is TRBV10-3; D is possibly TRBD2 (6 bases). This CDR3 is 15 amino acids long. Per the germline V gene, CDR1 is ENHRY and CDR2 is SYGVKD. The V end lost 7 bases, the J end lost 0 bases, and 14 bases lay between the germline ends. The CDR3 spells CAIMATGDSTDTQYF. The DNA for the CDR3 is TGTGCCATCATGGCGACGGGGGATAGCACAGATACGCAGTATTTT.

Relative to its sample, this clone is medium-sized. The V call is TRBV6-5, the J call TRBJ2-7, with D perhaps matching TRBD1 or TRBD2 (6 bases each). The CDR3 runs to 15 residues. Trimming shortened V by 6 bases and J by 3 bases, and 18 bases separated the two germline ends. Germline V gives CDR1 MNHEY, CDR2 SVGAGI. The CDR3 region is CASSAGPGVDYEQYF. CDR3 sequence (DNA): TGTGCCAGCAGCGCGGGGCCAGGGGTGGACTACGAGCAGTACTTC.

This sequence joins TRBV4-1 and TRBJ2-2; D is perhaps TRBD2 (6 bases). The V and J ends lost 0 bases and 1 base respectively, with 18 bases between them. This CDR3 contains 19 residues. The germline V gene has CDR1 MGHRA and CDR2 YSYEKL. CDR3 DNA: TGCGCCAGCAGCCAAGATTTTTATAGTAGCGGACTGAACACCGGGGAGCTGTTTTTT. This codes for CASSQDFYSSGLNTGELFF.

The chain carries TRBV4-1 and TRBJ2-5; D is perhaps TRBD2 (6 bases). The J call may be incorrect, as the DNA end agrees better with TRBJ2-7. Germline CDR1 reads MGHRA; CDR2 reads YSYEKL. This CDR3 is 18 amino acids long. The CDR3 sequence is CASSQDWVERAHSYEQYF. The CDR3 bases are TGCGCCAGCAGCCAAGATTGGGTGGAGCGGGCACACTCCTACGAGCAGTACTTC.

The chain couples TRBV27 to TRBJ1-2, with D maybe TRBD1 (5 bases). CDR3 length: 14 amino acids. V dropped 8 bases and J dropped 4 bases, with 17 bases sitting between them. The V gene's germline CDR1 is MNHEY and CDR2 SMNVEV (reference sequence). The CDR3 nucleotides are TGTGCCAGCGGACCGACGAGCGGGGCCTATGGCTACACCTTC. It translates to CASGPTSGAYGYTF.

CDR3 nucleotide sequence: TGTGCCAGCAGCGGACTAGCGGGGGTTAGCTCCTACAATGAGCAGTTCTTC. Translating it yields CASSGLAGVSSYNEQFF. The chain is built from TRBV2 and TRBJ2-1; 13 nucleotides agree with TRBD2. Germline CDR1 and CDR2: SNHLY and FYNNEI. The ends lost 6 bases at V and 0 bases at J; junction bases unmatched: 5. The CDR3 length is 17 residues.

This chain connects TRBV5-6 to TRBJ2-6; D not certain. Germline V gene data show CDR1 as SGHDT and CDR2 as YYEEEE. Trimming pared 4 bases from V and 0 bases from J, leaving 8 bases between. This CDR3 comprises 15 residues. The CDR3 reads CASSETSSGANVLTF. The CDR3 DNA sequence: TGTGCCAGCAGCGAGACAAGCTCTGGGGCCAACGTCCTGACTTTC.

This clone occurred a few times. V is TRBV14 and J is TRBJ2-7, with 7 bases lining up with TRBD1. Germline V gene lookup returns CDR1 SGHDN and CDR2 FVKESK. CDR3 size: 17 residues. The V segment lost 4 bases and the J segment 2 bases; nucleotides outside the gene matches: 14. CDR3 sequence reads: CASSPIPGTELAYEQYF. The CDR3 DNA sequence: TGTGCCAGCAGCCCAATTCCCGGGACAGAGTTAGCCTACGAGCAGTACTTC.